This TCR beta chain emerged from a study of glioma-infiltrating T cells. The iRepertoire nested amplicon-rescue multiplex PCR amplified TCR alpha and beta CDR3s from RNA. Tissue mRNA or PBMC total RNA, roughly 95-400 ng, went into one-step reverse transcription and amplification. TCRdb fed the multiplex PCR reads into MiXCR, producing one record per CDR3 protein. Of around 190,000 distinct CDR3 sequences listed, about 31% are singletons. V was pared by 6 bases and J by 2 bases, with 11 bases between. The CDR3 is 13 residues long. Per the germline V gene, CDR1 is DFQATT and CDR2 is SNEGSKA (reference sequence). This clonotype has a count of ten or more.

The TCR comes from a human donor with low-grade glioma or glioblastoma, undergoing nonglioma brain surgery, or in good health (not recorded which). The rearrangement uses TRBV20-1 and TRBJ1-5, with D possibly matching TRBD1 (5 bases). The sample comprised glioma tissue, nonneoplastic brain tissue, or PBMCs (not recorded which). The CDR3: CSAPGGGNQPQHF. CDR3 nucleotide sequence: TGCAGTGCACCCGGGGGTGGCAATCAGCCCCAGCATTTT.